The rows below give T cell receptor beta chains drawn from one sample of a study of cytomegalovirus exposure and HLA in healthy donors. Method: immunoSEQ multiplex PCR; TCRdb's copy keeps in-frame clones and lacks some. The table records roughly 230,000 clones, 90% of them present only once. Source material: PBMCs. These receptors originate from a woman aged 25-40 years in good health and CMV-seronegative. The CDR3 runs from the conserved cysteine through the conserved F or W. D genes are given only for firm matches. Clone size is stated in some rows and not others, as once, few, many or a class when expanded.

j_call	v_call	clone_size	d_call	cdr3_aa	cdr3_nt
TRBJ1-2	TRBV19	few	.	CASSMGGQYGYTF	TGTGCCAGTAGTATGGGAGGACAGTATGGCTACACCTTC
TRBJ2-2	TRBV4-3	.	TRBD2	CASSHPPGLGFSGELFF	TGCGCCAGCAGTCATCCCCCCGGACTAGGTTTTTCCGGGGAGCTGTTTTTT
TRBJ2-7	TRBV7-3	.	.	CASSLQDSYEQYF	TGTGCCAGCAGCTTACAGGACAGCTACGAGCAGTACTTC
TRBJ2-7	TRBV5-1	.	.	CASSLGGGQHEQYF	TGCGCCAGCAGCTTGGGCGGTGGACAGCACGAGCAGTACTTC
TRBJ1-5	TRBV5-8	.	TRBD1	CASSHRGPQHF	TGTGCCAGCAGCCACAGGGGGCCCCAGCATTTT
TRBJ2-3	TRBV9	.	TRBD2	CASSEAGLLTDTQYF	TGTGCCAGCAGCGAAGCGGGACTCCTCACAGATACGCAGTATTTT
TRBJ2-3	TRBV5-4	.	TRBD2	CASSRTTSGVNTDTQYF	TGTGCCAGCAGCCGAACAACTAGCGGGGTAAACACAGATACGCAGTATTTT
TRBJ1-1	TRBV28	.	.	CASTQDTEAFF	TGTGCCAGCACCCAAGACACTGAAGCTTTCTTT
TRBJ1-5	TRBV25-1	.	.	CASSHGTFNQPQHF	TGTGCCAGCAGTCACGGGACTTTCAATCAGCCCCAGCATTTT
TRBJ1-2	TRBV7-9	.	TRBD1	CASSTGQGRNGYTF	TGTGCCAGCAGCACCGGACAGGGAAGGAATGGCTACACCTTC
TRBJ2-1	TRBV6-6	.	TRBD2	CASSNGGGNEQFF	TGTGCCAGCAGTAACGGGGGGGGCAATGAGCAGTTCTTC
TRBJ1-5	TRBV19	once	.	CASGRARRQDNQPQHF	TGTGCCAGCGGTCGGGCCAGGCGGCAAGATAATCAGCCCCAGCATTTT
TRBJ2-7	TRBV28	few	TRBD1	CASTLATPNQGAHYEQYF	TGTGCCAGCACCCTCGCCACCCCAAATCAGGGGGCGCACTACGAGCAGTACTTC
TRBJ2-2	TRBV6-1	once	.	CASSEAGSGKGRELFF	TGTGCCAGCAGTGAAGCGGGGTCGGGGAAGGGACGGGAGCTGTTTTTT
TRBJ2-3	TRBV4-2	.	.	CASSQLGTDTQYF	TGTGCCAGCAGCCAACTAGGCACAGATACGCAGTATTTT
TRBJ2-7	TRBV29-1	.	TRBD1	CSVVRQGATYEQYF	TGCAGCGTTGTCCGACAGGGGGCAACCTACGAGCAGTACTTC
TRBJ2-4	TRBV2	.	.	CASTRQGLAINIQYF	TGTGCCAGCACCCGGCAAGGTCTAGCCATAAACATTCAGTACTTC